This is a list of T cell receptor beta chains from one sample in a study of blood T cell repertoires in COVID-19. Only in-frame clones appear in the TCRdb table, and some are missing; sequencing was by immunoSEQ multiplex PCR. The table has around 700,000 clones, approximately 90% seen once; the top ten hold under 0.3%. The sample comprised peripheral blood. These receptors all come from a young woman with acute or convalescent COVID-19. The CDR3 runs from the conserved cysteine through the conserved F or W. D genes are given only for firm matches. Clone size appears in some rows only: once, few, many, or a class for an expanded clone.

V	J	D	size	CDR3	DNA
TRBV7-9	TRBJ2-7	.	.	CASSTTVTYEQYF	TGTGCCAGCAGCACTACGGTTACCTACGAGCAGTACTTC
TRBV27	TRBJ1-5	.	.	CASSFGNRDAHHSNQPQHF	TGTGCCAGCAGTTTCGGTAACAGGGACGCACACCATAGCAATCAGCCCCAGCATTTT
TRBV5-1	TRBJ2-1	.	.	CASSSTDSYNEQFF	TGCGCCAGCAGCTCGACGGACAGTTACAATGAGCAGTTCTTC
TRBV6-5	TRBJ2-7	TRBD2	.	CASSYSGLAATYEQYF	TGTGCCAGCAGTTACTCGGGACTAGCGGCGACCTACGAGCAGTACTTC
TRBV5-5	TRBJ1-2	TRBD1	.	CASSLTGDYSYGYTF	TGTGCCAGCAGCTTGACAGGGGATTACTCCTATGGCTACACCTTC
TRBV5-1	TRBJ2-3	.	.	CASSRTDTDTQYF	TGCGCCAGCTCTCGGACAGACACAGATACGCAGTATTTT
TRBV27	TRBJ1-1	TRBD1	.	CASSLRRDSHEAFF	TGTGCCAGCAGTCTCCGACGGGACAGTCATGAAGCTTTCTTT
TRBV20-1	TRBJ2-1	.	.	CSALTGTEQFF	TGCAGTGCCCTCACAGGGACTGAGCAGTTCTTC
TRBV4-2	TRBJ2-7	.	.	CASSQDLRGYEQYF	TGTGCCAGCAGCCAAGATCTCAGGGGATACGAGCAGTACTTC
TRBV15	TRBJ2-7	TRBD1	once	CATGQGGASYEQYF	TGTGCCACAGGACAGGGAGGTGCCTCCTACGAGCAGTACTTC
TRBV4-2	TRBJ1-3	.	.	CASSQERHGNTIYF	TGTGCCAGCAGCCAAGAGAGACACGGAAACACCATATATTTT
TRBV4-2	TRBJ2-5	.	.	CASSQGLGVMAQETQYF	TGTGCCAGCAGCCAAGGCCTCGGGGTTATGGCTCAAGAGACCCAGTACTTC
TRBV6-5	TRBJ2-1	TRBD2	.	CASRASGGYNEQFF	TGTGCCAGCAGGGCTAGCGGGGGTTACAATGAGCAGTTCTTC
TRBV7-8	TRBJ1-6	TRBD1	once	CASGWDRANSPLHF	TGTGCCAGCGGCTGGGACAGGGCTAATTCACCCCTCCACTTT
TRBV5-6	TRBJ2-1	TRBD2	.	CASSLSSSGGNNEQFF	TGTGCCAGCAGCTTGTCGAGTAGCGGGGGGAACAATGAGCAGTTCTTC